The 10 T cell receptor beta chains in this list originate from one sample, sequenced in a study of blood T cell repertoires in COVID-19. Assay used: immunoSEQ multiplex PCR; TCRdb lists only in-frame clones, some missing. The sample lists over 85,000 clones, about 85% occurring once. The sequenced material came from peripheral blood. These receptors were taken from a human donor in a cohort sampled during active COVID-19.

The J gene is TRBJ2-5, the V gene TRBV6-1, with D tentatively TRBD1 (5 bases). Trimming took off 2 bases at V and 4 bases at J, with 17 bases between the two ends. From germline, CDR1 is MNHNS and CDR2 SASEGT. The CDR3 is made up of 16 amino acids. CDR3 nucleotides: TGTGCCAGCAGTGAACTTAGTAACCTAAGGGGAGAGACCCAGTACTTC. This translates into CASSELSNLRGETQYF.

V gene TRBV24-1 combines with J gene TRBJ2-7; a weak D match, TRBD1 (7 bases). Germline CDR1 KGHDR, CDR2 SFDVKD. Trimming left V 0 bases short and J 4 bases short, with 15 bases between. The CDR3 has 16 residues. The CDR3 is CATSDLGRDSQYEQYF. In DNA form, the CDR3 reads TGTGCCACCAGTGATTTGGGGCGGGACAGCCAGTACGAGCAGTACTTC.

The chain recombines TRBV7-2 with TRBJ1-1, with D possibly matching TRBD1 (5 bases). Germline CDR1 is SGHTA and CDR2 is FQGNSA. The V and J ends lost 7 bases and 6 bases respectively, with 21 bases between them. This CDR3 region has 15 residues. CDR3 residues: CASTLKGGGSPEAFF. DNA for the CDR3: TGTGCCAGCACCCTCAAAGGCGGGGGATCCCCTGAAGCTTTCTTT.

CDR3 bases: TGTGCCAGCAGTTCCTCGTACCAAGAGACCCAGTACTTC. It translates to CASSSSYQETQYF. The chain joins TRBV27 to TRBJ2-5; D not resolved. The length of the CDR3 is 13 residues. The V gene's germline CDR1 is MNHEY and CDR2 SMNVEV (reference sequence). Trimming stripped 4 bases from V and 0 bases from J, with 6 bases between.

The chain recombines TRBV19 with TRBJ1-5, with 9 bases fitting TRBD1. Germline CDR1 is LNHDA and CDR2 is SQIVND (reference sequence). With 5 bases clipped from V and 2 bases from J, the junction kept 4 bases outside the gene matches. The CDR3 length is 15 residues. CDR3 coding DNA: TGTGCCAGTAGTCCGTGGACAGGGGGCAATCAGCCCCAGCATTTT. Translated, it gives CASSPWTGGNQPQHF.

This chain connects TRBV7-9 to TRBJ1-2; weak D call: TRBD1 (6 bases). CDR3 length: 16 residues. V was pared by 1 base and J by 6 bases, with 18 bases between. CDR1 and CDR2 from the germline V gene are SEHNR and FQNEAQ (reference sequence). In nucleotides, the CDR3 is TGTGCCAGCAGCTTAGGGACAGCCGTGTTCGTAAATGGCTACACCTTC. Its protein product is CASSLGTAVFVNGYTF.

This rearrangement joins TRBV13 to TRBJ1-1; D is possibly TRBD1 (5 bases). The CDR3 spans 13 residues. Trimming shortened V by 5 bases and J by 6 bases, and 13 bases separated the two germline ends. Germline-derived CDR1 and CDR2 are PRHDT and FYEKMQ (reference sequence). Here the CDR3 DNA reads TGTGCCAGCAGCCACGCCGGGGGTCCTGAAGCTTTCTTT. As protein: CASSHAGGPEAFF. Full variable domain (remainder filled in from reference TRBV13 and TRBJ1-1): AAGVIQSPRHLIKEKRETATLKCYPIPRHDTVYWYQQGPGQDPQFLISFYEKMQSDKGSIPDRFSAQQFSDYHSELNMSSLELGDSALYFCASSHAGGPEAFFGQGTRLTVV.

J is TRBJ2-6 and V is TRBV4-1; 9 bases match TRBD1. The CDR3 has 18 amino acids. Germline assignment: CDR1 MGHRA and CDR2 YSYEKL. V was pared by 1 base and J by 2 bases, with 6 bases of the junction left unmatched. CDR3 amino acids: CASSQARTGDPGANVLTF. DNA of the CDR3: TGCGCCAGCAGCCAAGCCCGGACAGGGGACCCTGGGGCCAACGTCCTGACTTTC.

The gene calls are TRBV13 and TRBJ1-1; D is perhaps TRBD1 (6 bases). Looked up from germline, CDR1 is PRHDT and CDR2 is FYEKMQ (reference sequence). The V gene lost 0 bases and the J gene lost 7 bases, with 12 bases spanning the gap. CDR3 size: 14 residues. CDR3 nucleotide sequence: TGTGCCAGCAGCTTAGGAGGACAGAGGGATGAAGCTTTCTTT. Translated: CASSLGGQRDEAFF.

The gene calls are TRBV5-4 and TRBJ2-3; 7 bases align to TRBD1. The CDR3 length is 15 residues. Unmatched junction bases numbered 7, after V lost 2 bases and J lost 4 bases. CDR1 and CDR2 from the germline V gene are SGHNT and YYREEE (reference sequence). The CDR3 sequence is CASSFKGQLSDTQYF. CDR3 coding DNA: TGTGCCAGCAGCTTTAAGGGACAGTTATCAGATACGCAGTATTTT. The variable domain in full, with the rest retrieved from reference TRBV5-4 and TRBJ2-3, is ETGVTQSPTHLIKTRGQQVTLRCSSQSGHNTVSWYQQALGQGPQFIFQYYREEENGRGNFPPRFSGLQFPNYSSELNVNALELDDSALYLCASSFKGQLSDTQYFGPGTRLTVL.